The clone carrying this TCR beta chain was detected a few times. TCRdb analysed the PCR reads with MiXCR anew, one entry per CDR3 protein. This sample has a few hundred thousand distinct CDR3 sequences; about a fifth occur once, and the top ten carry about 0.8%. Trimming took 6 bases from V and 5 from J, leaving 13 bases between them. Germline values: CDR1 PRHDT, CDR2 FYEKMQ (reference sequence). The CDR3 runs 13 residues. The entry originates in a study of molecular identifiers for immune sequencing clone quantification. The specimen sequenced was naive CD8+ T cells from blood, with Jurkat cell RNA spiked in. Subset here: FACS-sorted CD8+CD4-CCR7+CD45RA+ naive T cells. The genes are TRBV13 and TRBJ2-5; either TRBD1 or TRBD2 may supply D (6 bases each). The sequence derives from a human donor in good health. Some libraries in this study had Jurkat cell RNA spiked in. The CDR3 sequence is CASSPGAGETQYF. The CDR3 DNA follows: TGTGCCAGCAGTCCGGGGGCCGGGGAGACCCAGTACTTC.